This TCR beta chain is from a study of blood T cell repertoires in COVID-19. Study as a whole: Spain, Italy and the United States supplied samples that represented acute and convalescent COVID-19.

The CDR3 runs to 13 residues. Trimming took 0 bases from V and 10 from J, leaving 9 bases between them. Germline loops: CDR1 LNHNV, CDR2 YYDKDF (reference sequence). Profiled with immunoSEQ multiplex PCR; TCRdb holds only in-frame clones, not every one. The repertoire consists of 200,000 to 300,000 clones, with roughly 86% occurring once and the leading ten covering roughly 6.2%. The sequenced sample was peripheral blood. The sequence came from a woman at least 80 years old with COVID-19, enrolled during active disease. The chain links TRBV15 to TRBJ1-4, with D unclear. CDR3 residues: CATSRDRDGKLFF. The CDR3 bases are TGTGCCACCAGCAGAGATCGAGATGGAAAACTGTTTTTT.